Listed below are T cell receptor beta chains from one sample, sequenced in a study of tumor and adjacent non-tumor tissue in lung cancer. TCRdb passed the multiplex PCR reads through MiXCR, listing each CDR3 protein once. Of 89,000 or so distinct CDR3 sequences detected, around 65% appear once; the ten largest clones hold roughly 15%. Sample: lung tumor tissue. The receptor set was obtained from a man aged 65 to 79 with non-small cell lung cancer. The CDR3 runs from the conserved cysteine through the conserved F or W. A D gene is named only where the DNA matches it firmly. Size values are once, few and many counts, or a class for expanded clones, and some rows have none.

J gene	clone size	V gene	D gene	CDR3 length	CDR3 protein	CDR3 DNA
TRBJ1-4	many	TRBV6-1	-	15	CASISQSFDRRKLFF	TGTGCCAGCATCTCTCAGAGTTTCGATCGACGAAAACTGTTTTTT
TRBJ2-7	few	TRBV7-9	-	14	CASSRPRGSYEQYF	TGTGCCAGCAGCCGTCCCCGGGGGTCGTACGAGCAGTACTTC
TRBJ1-1	many	TRBV6-6	TRBD1	17	CASSTPRTGGAGGEAFF	TGTGCCAGCAGCACCCCCCGGACAGGGGGCGCGGGTGGTGAAGCTTTCTTT
TRBJ2-7	many	TRBV13	TRBD2	16	CASSHLQGTSGYEQYF	TGTGCCAGCAGCCACCTCCAGGGGACTAGCGGCTACGAGCAGTACTTC
TRBJ2-1	-	TRBV4-1	TRBD2	16	CANSAWTSGEYNEQFF	TGCGCCAACAGCGCTTGGACTAGCGGGGAATACAATGAGCAGTTCTTC
TRBJ2-1	-	TRBV11-1	-	17	CVSSWCPTGVPYNEQFF	TGTGTCAGCAGCTGGTGCCCAACGGGAGTCCCCTACAATGAGCAGTTCTTC
TRBJ2-6	-	TRBV24-1	-	17	CATSDSTRGGWANFLTF	TGTGCCACCAGTGATTCCACCAGGGGGGGGTGGGCCAACTTCCTGACTTTC
TRBJ2-1	medium-sized	TRBV11-2	-	14	CASSLVVLSNEQFF	TGTGCCAGCAGCTTAGTAGTACTTTCAAATGAGCAGTTCTTC
TRBJ1-5	few	TRBV5-1	TRBD1	14	CDSSLAGGGQPQHF	TGCGACAGCAGCTTGGCAGGGGGGGGTCAGCCCCAGCATTTT
TRBJ1-1	-	TRBV29-1	-	12	CSVRDLNTEAFF	TGCAGTGTTAGAGACCTGAACACTGAAGCTTTCTTT
TRBJ2-5	-	TRBV11-2	-	12	CASSWPLETQYF	TGTGCCAGCAGCTGGCCGCTAGAGACCCAGTACTTC
TRBJ2-7	-	TRBV25-1	TRBD2	16	CASSEFGREGSYEQYF	TGTGCCAGCAGTGAATTCGGGCGGGAGGGCTCCTACGAGCAGTACTTC
TRBJ1-1	-	TRBV29-1	-	13	CSAAPGMNTVVFF	TGCAGCGCCGCTCCTGGGATGAACACTGTAGTTTTCTTT
TRBJ2-7	once	TRBV6-6	-	16	CNSSSHQRLVAYEQYF	TGTAACAGCAGTTCCCACCAAAGGTTGGTAGCCTACGAGCAGTACTTC
TRBJ1-4	many	TRBV10-3	TRBD1	14	CAISTTGGSERLFF	TGTGCCATCAGCACGACAGGGGGGAGTGAAAGACTGTTTTTT
TRBJ2-7	-	TRBV11-2	TRBD2	14	CASNTGLGSYEQCF	TGTGCCAGCAACACCGGACTAGGCTCCTACGAGCAGTGCTTC
TRBJ2-1	-	TRBV4-1	TRBD2	16	CASSRTAGRTYNGRFF	TGCGCCAGCAGCCGCACAGCGGGAAGGACCTACAATGGGCGGTTCTTC
TRBJ2-1	few	TRBV12-3/TRBV12-4	-	14	CASSFVLTYNEQFF	TGTGCCAGCAGTTTCGTACTGACCTACAATGAGCAGTTCTTC
TRBJ2-5	few	TRBV5-1	-	15	CASSLLARVGETQYF	TGCGCCAGCAGCTTGCTAGCGAGGGTTGGGGAGACCCAGTACTTC
TRBJ2-1	-	TRBV24-1	TRBD2	18	CATSDPAGGISRHNEQFF	TGTGCCACCAGTGACCCAGCGGGAGGAATATCTCGGCACAATGAGCAGTTCTTC
TRBJ2-6	-	TRBV5-1	-	16	CASSLDLRRGANVLTF	TGCGCCAGCAGCTTGGATTTGAGGAGGGGGGCCAACGTCCTGACTTTC
TRBJ2-7	many	TRBV6-2/TRBV6-3	TRBD1	16	CASSKFSGTGGNEQYF	TGTGCCAGCAGTAAATTCTCCGGGACAGGGGGTAACGAGCAGTACTTC
TRBJ2-1	-	TRBV11-2	-	14	CASSPRQAEETQFF	TGTGCCAGCAGCCCTAGACAGGCGGAAGAGACACAGTTCTTC
TRBJ2-5	-	TRBV12-3/TRBV12-4	-	14	CASSLRALQESQYF	TGTGCCAGCAGTTTGAGGGCACTTCAAGAGTCCCAGTACTTC
TRBJ2-7	few	TRBV20-1	TRBD1	14	CSAPPGQGAREQYF	TGCAGTGCGCCGCCGGGACAGGGGGCGCGCGAGCAGTACTTC
TRBJ1-5	-	TRBV12-3/TRBV12-4	-	14	CVSSDRRRNQSQHF	TGTGTCAGCAGTGACCGGAGGAGGAATCAGTCCCAGCATTTT
TRBJ2-7	-	TRBV20-1	TRBD2	14	CSVRASGRTYEQYF	TGTAGTGTGAGGGCTAGCGGGAGAACCTACGAGCAGTACTTC
TRBJ2-1	many	TRBV5-6	-	15	CASSLVAAKRHEQFF	TGTGCCAGCAGCTTGGTGGCAGCTAAGAGGCATGAGCAGTTCTTC
TRBJ2-3	many	TRBV10-2	TRBD2	16	CASSLTSGSSRSTQYF	TGCGCCAGCAGCCTGACTAGCGGGAGCTCCCGGAGTACGCAGTATTTT
TRBJ2-7	-	TRBV10-3	-	14	CTISETEGSYKQYF	TGTACCATCAGTGAGACGGAGGGGTCCTACAAGCAGTACTTC
TRBJ2-7	-	TRBV6-5	TRBD2	14	CANSTTSGTYEQYF	TGTGCCAACAGTACGACTAGCGGAACCTACGAGCAGTACTTC
TRBJ1-1	-	TRBV11-2	-	13	CTSGYTGLTEAFF	TGTACCAGCGGATACACAGGGCTCACTGAAGCTTTCTTT
TRBJ2-3	-	TRBV29-1	-	13	CSVLSAMRDMQYF	TGCAGCGTTCTTTCGGCTATGAGAGATATGCAATATTTT
TRBJ1-5	-	TRBV10-2	-	12	CASSGASQPQHF	TGCGCGAGCTCAGGGGCAAGTCAGCCCCAGCATTTT
TRBJ1-2	-	TRBV28	TRBD1	16	CASRPNSGQALHGYTF	TGTGCCAGCAGGCCGAACTCGGGACAGGCCCTTCATGGCTACACCTTC
TRBJ2-2	-	TRBV30	TRBD1	14	CAWTTGTRAGELFF	TGTGCCTGGACGACAGGGACGCGCGCCGGGGAGCTGTTTTTT
TRBJ2-7	few	TRBV28	-	11	CASSSYLVQYF	TGTGCCAGCAGTTCTTACCTGGTGCAGTACTTC
TRBJ2-2	-	TRBV11-2	TRBD2	15	CASSLGGGRTEEPLF	TGTGCCAGCAGCTTAGGCGGGGGGAGAACCGAGGAGCCGTTGTTT
TRBJ2-7	once	TRBV6-5	-	18	CASSSATQRMGTPYEQYF	TGTGCCAGTAGTTCCGCTACCCAACGCATGGGAACCCCCTACGAGCAGTACTTC
TRBJ2-5	-	TRBV28	TRBD2	17	CASSLFLTSVMGETQYF	TGTGCCAGCAGTTTATTTTTGACTAGCGTGATGGGGGAGACCCAGTACTTC
TRBJ2-7	-	TRBV6-6	TRBD2	14	CASSESGGSYEQYF	TGTGCCAGCAGCGAGTCGGGCGGGAGCTACGAGCAGTACTTC
TRBJ2-3	-	TRBV6-1	-	13	CASSENRLITRYF	TGTGCCAGTAGTGAAAATAGGCTAATTACGCGGTATTTT
TRBJ2-1	-	TRBV24-1	-	15	CATSEYRDVNNEQFF	TGTGCCACCAGTGAATACCGGGACGTAAACAATGAGCAGTTCTTC
TRBJ2-2	-	TRBV7-9	-	15	CASSSNRLSGGELFF	TGTGCCAGCAGCTCGAATAGGCTGTCTGGCGGGGAGCTGTTTTTT
TRBJ2-3	-	TRBV4-1	TRBD2	14	CASVQGLAGDTQYF	TGCGCTAGCGTCCAAGGCCTAGCGGGAGATACGCAGTATTTT
TRBJ2-1	-	TRBV5-1	TRBD2	15	CASSLLAGANNVQFF	TGCGCCAGCAGCTTACTAGCGGGGGCCAACAATGTGCAGTTCTTC